This T cell receptor beta chain was documented in a study of T-cell memory formation after mild COVID-19. Overall study context: TCR clusters were mostly donor specific. Regarding the study as a whole: Within pre-infection memory, some responding clones were found, suggesting cross-reactive memory joined. Contracting clones from day 15 to 85 had balanced CD4/CD8; later expanders favoured CD4+. The CD4+ clones that contracted clustered mainly within CM and EM, and the CD8+ clones concentrated in EMRA.

TCRdb reprocessed the 5' RACE reads with MiXCR, giving one entry per CDR3 protein. The data hold tens of thousands of distinct CDR3 sequences, with roughly 7.2% observed a single time. This clonotype has a handful of counts. Its antigen is as yet unknown. CDR3 length equals 15 residues. The receptor's source is a man younger than 35 who had mild COVID-19 (a few samples of this study predate the infection). Cell type and time point are not known. V usage is TRBV21-1 and J usage is TRBJ2-5; the D call TRBD1 from the table was never checked on the DNA. TRBV21-1 is marked as a pseudogene. Sequencing was carried out using PBMCs or a T cell subset sorted from them (not recorded which). CDR3 sequence: CASSNSGTGLETQYF. The DNA of the CDR3 is TGTGCCAGCAGCAATTCAGGGACAGGGTTAGAGACCCAGTACTTC.